This is a list of T cell receptor beta chains from one sample in a study of response to subunit inactivated influenza vaccine. TCRdb called the RT-PCR reads again in MiXCR, with one record for every CDR3 protein. The sample consists of some 190,000 distinct CDR3 sequences, roughly 14% of them appearing once. Sequenced here: CD8+ T cells sorted from PBMCs, sampled 4 to 6 days after vaccination. The receptor set was obtained from a middle-aged man who received an inactivated influenza vaccine. Both conserved end residues are part of each CDR3. The D gene is left open where the match is weak. A clone size is listed for some rows: how often the clone was seen (once, few, many), or a class if it is expanded.

size	J	D	V	DNA	CDR3
few	TRBJ1-1	.	TRBV7-2	TGTGCCAGCAGCTTAGGAATCGGGGGGAGGACTGAAGCTTTCTTT	CASSLGIGGRTEAFF
.	TRBJ1-2	.	TRBV27	TGTGCCAGCAGTTTAGGCAGGGTTGGTGGCTACACCTTC	CASSLGRVGGYTF
few	TRBJ2-7	.	TRBV5-6	TGTGCCAGCAGCGCCCAGGCCTCCATTTACGAGCAGTACTTC	CASSAQASIYEQYF
.	TRBJ1-4	TRBD1	TRBV15	TGTGCCACCAGCCCCGGCTCAGGGGGTAATGAAAAACTGTTTTTT	CATSPGSGGNEKLFF
.	TRBJ2-7	.	TRBV2	TGTGCCAGCAGTGAGTTTCTGGACACTCATCCCCACGAGCAGTACTTC	CASSEFLDTHPHEQYF
few	TRBJ2-3	.	TRBV3-1	TGTGCCAGCAGCCAAGAACGCGGACAGATAGTCACAGATACGCAGTATTTT	CASSQERGQIVTDTQYF
few	TRBJ2-2	TRBD2	TRBV11-2	TGTGCCAGCAGCTCCCTCCTCCAGCGGGATATATCCGGGGAGCTGTTTTTT	CASSSLLQRDISGELFF
.	TRBJ2-3	TRBD2	TRBV12-3/TRBV12-4	TGTGCCAGCAGTTTCGGACTAGCGGGCTGGACAGATACGCAGTATTTT	CASSFGLAGWTDTQYF
.	TRBJ1-1	.	TRBV30	TGTGCCTGGAGTCTTGGAGCGACTGAAGCTTTCTTT	CAWSLGATEAFF
few	TRBJ2-7	.	TRBV7-9	TGTGCCAGCAGCTCCCTGTATGGCGAGCAGTACTTC	CASSSLYGEQYF
few	TRBJ1-5	.	TRBV5-6	TGTGCCAGCAGCTCCCTCAGGGAAAGCAATCAGCCCCAGCATTTT	CASSSLRESNQPQHF
few	TRBJ2-7	TRBD1	TRBV6-1	TGTGCCAGCAGTGGCGGGACAGGGGTATTTCGCGAGCAGTACTTC	CASSGGTGVFREQYF
.	TRBJ2-7	.	TRBV11-2	TGTGCCAGCAGCTTGGGAACAGGGTGGTACGAGCAGTACTTC	CASSLGTGWYEQYF
many	TRBJ1-2	TRBD1	TRBV7-8	TGTGCCAGCAGCTTAGGGAGGACAGGAAACAGGGGCTACACCTTC	CASSLGRTGNRGYTF
.	TRBJ2-5	.	TRBV11-2	TGTGCCAGCAGCTTAGTCATCCCCGGGCCCCAAGAGACCCAGTACTTC	CASSLVIPGPQETQYF
few	TRBJ2-1	.	TRBV12-3/TRBV12-4	TGTGCCAGCAGTTTCAAACCTTCATACAATGAGCAGTTCTTC	CASSFKPSYNEQFF
few	TRBJ2-1	.	TRBV6-2/TRBV6-3	TGTGCCAGCAGTTATGTTGGCCTTTACAATGAGCAGTTCTTC	CASSYVGLYNEQFF
many	TRBJ2-1	TRBD2	TRBV6-5	TGTGCCAGCAGTTACCTAGCGGGACCATACAATGAGCAGTTCTTC	CASSYLAGPYNEQFF
many	TRBJ2-7	.	TRBV4-3	TGTGCCAGCAGCCAAGGAAGCGGCTACGAGCAGTACTTC	CASSQGSGYEQYF
.	TRBJ2-6	.	TRBV27	TGTGCCAGCAGTTCTACCAGCAGTGTCTCTGGGGCCAACGTCCTGACTTTC	CASSSTSSVSGANVLTF
.	TRBJ2-6	.	TRBV27	TGTGCCAGCAGTTTAAAGGGGCCCGAGGTATCTGGGGCCAACGTCCTGACTTTC	CASSLKGPEVSGANVLTF
few	TRBJ2-7	.	TRBV7-9	TGTGCCAGCCGGGGATTAGTCGAGCAGTACTTC	CASRGLVEQYF
.	TRBJ2-7	.	TRBV20-1	TGCAGTGCTAGCGCGTTCGACTACGAGCAGTACTTC	CSASAFDYEQYF
few	TRBJ2-7	TRBD2	TRBV2	TGTGCCAGCAGTAGGACTAGCGTCACCTACGAGCAGTACTTC	CASSRTSVTYEQYF